This T cell receptor beta chain was sequenced during a study of vaccination and CD4 T cells after COVID-19. The assay that was used to sequence DNA from cultured CD4+ T cells was the Oncomine TCR Beta short-read assay. One entry per CDR3 protein results from TCRdb running MiXCR on the PCR reads. In the table there are approximately 16,000 distinct CDR3 sequences, approximately 50% of which are singletons. The CDR3 contains 14 residues. V shed 0 bases and J shed 8 bases, with 11 bases lying between them. CDR1 is KGHDR, CDR2 SFDVKD, per germline. A few counts support this clonotype. Its antigen is unknown. Described treatment: roughly ten-day PBMC culture with coronavirus spike peptide pools or control peptides (ViraFEST assay).

The J gene is TRBJ2-3, the V gene TRBV24-1; unclear D gene. The source material was CD4+ T cells from blood, cultured in vitro, sampled before SARS-CoV-2 vaccination. The receptor comes from a human donor who had recovered from COVID-19. The CDR3 reads CATSDLGVGTTQYF. CDR3 coding DNA: TGTGCCACCAGTGATTTGGGGGTCGGAACTACGCAGTATTTT.